The clone carrying this TCR beta chain turned up a few times. The data stem from a study of blood T cells in healthy people across ages. The wider study: Template-switching capture recovered about one barcoded beta molecule per two T cells.

A minimum of 5 micrograms of total RNA was extracted per sample. CDR1 SEHNR and CDR2 FQNEAQ come from the germline V gene (reference sequence). V was pared by 1 base and J by 5 bases, with 9 bases between. The CDR3 consists of 14 residues. The use of a sample-barcoded 5' primer and a J-beta primer mix characterized a second PCR of about 7 to 12 cycles. In TCRdb, the 5' RACE reads were re-called with MiXCR into one record per CDR3 protein. This table has 1.4 million to 1.5 million distinct CDR3 sequences, 35% to 45% appearing once. V gene TRBV7-9 combines with J gene TRBJ1-5; D ambiguous. The TCR comes from a woman under 30 in good health. Sequenced sample: blood. This CDR3 is CASSLEGADQPQHF. In nucleotides, the CDR3 is TGTGCCAGCAGCTTAGAGGGCGCCGATCAGCCCCAGCATTTT.